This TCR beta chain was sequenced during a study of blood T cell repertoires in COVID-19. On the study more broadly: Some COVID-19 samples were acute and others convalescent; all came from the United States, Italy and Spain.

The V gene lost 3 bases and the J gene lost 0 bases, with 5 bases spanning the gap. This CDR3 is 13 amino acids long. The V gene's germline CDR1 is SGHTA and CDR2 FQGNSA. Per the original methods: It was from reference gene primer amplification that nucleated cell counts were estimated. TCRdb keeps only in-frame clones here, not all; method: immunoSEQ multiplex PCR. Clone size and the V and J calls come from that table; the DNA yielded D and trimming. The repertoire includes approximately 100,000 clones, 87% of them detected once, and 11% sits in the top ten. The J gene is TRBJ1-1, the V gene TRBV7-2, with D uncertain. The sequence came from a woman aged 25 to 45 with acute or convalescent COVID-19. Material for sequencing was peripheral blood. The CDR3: CASSFKLNTEAFF. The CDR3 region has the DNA TGTGCCAGCAGCTTTAAGCTGAACACTGAAGCTTTCTTT.